What follows describes a single T cell receptor beta chain. How the authors handled the data: Reference gene primers were amplified, and this amplification served to estimate nucleated cell counts. The assay was immunoSEQ multiplex PCR, and TCRdb's table has in-frame clones only and misses some. That table is the source of V, J and clone size, and D and trimming were worked out from the DNA. Of roughly 350,000 clones in the sample, roughly 89% were seen once. The record originates from a study of blood T cell repertoires in COVID-19. J lost 4 bases, V lost 2 bases, and 11 bases had no gene match. Germline values: CDR1 SGHTA, CDR2 FQGNSA. The CDR3 is 18 amino acids.

This chain uses TRBV7-2 with TRBJ2-5, with 12 bases fitting TRBD2. Sequencing was carried out using peripheral blood. This TCR was sampled from a woman younger than 30 who had recovered from COVID-19. The CDR3 coding sequence is TGTGCCAGCAGCTTACTCCCTAGCGGGAGGGCGGGCCGAGAGACCCAGTACTTC. Its protein product is CASSLLPSGRAGRETQYF.